These 6 T cell receptor beta chains share one sample of origin, sequenced in a study of shared clonotypes between healthy human individuals. Only in-frame clones appear in the TCRdb table, and some are missing; sequencing was by immunoSEQ multiplex PCR. The repertoire holds a few million clones, around 90% seen once, with around 0.4% in the top ten. Source material: naive CD4+ T cells from PBMCs. Subset meaning: CD45RA+ positively selected. The receptors shown here come from a man aged 18 to 29 in good health. Some clones in this sample may be carry-over from other donors' samples.

The chain is built from TRBV7-3 and TRBJ2-3; 11 positions match TRBD2. V was clipped by 6 bases and J by 0 bases; unmatched bases: 14. The germline CDR1 and CDR2 sequences are SGHTA and FQGTGA. The CDR3 is 19 residues long. CDR3 in amino acids: CASSRRGQTSGASTDTQYF. CDR3 coding DNA: TGTGCCAGCAGTCGTAGGGGCCAGACTAGCGGGGCTAGCACAGATACGCAGTATTTT.

This chain links TRBV5-1 with TRBJ2-1; D perhaps matches TRBD1 (6 bases). The length of the CDR3 is 16 residues. V lost 5 bases, J lost 5 bases, and 20 bases lay in between. Germline V gene data show CDR1 as SGHRS and CDR2 as YFSETQ. The CDR3 loop is CASRIWSRGGNNEQFF. DNA for the CDR3: TGCGCCAGCAGAATCTGGAGCCGAGGGGGAAACAATGAGCAGTTCTTC.

The genes are TRBV18 and TRBJ2-5, with 9 bases lining up with TRBD1. V dropped 0 bases and J dropped 0; count of bases not matched to a gene: 2. The V gene's germline CDR1 is KGHSH and CDR2 LQKENI. The length of the CDR3 is 16 residues. CDR3 loop: CASSPPGQGNQETQYF. In DNA form, the CDR3 reads TGTGCCAGCTCACCACCGGGACAGGGAAACCAAGAGACCCAGTACTTC.

Only one count was recorded for this clone. This specimen includes other DNA sequences encoding the same CDR3. The V call is TRBV30, the J call TRBJ1-1; D not resolved. V lost 2 bases, J lost 1 base, and 8 bases lay in between. This CDR3 has 13 amino acids. Germline assignment: CDR1 GTSNPN and CDR2 SVGIG (reference sequence). Written as DNA, the CDR3 is TGTGCCTGGAGTCGCGACCGGAACACTGAAGCTTTCTTT. Protein sequence: CAWSRDRNTEAFF.

The gene calls are TRBV14 and TRBJ2-2; 10 bases align to TRBD2. The CDR3 has 16 residues. V was clipped by 6 bases and J by 5 bases; unmatched bases: 9. Germline V gives CDR1 SGHDN, CDR2 FVKESK. The CDR3, as DNA: TGTGCCAGCAGTCTGGTTAGCGGGAGGCTTACCGGGGAGCTGTTTTTT. Protein sequence: CASSLVSGRLTGELFF.

This clone was seen just once. This sequence joins TRBV18 and TRBJ1-1, with D maybe TRBD1 (6 bases). The CDR3 runs 12 residues. V was pared by 2 bases and J by 9 bases, with 10 bases between. From germline, CDR1 is KGHSH and CDR2 LQKENI. This CDR3 reads CASSPMDRQAFF. The CDR3 DNA reads TGTGCCAGCTCACCAATGGACAGACAAGCTTTCTTT.